Below, 29 T cell receptor beta chains from the same sample are listed, as sequenced in a study of blood T cell repertoires in COVID-19. Data came from immunoSEQ multiplex PCR; TCRdb stores just in-frame clones and leaves some out. This sample carries 450,000 or so clones, less than 95% of them seen once, and the ten largest clones take under 0.7%. What was sequenced was PBMCs or T cells enriched from blood (not recorded which). The receptor set was obtained from a man aged 18 to 29 who had recovered from COVID-19.

The chain couples TRBV5-1 to TRBJ2-1, with 10 bases fitting TRBD2. Germline loops: CDR1 SGHRS, CDR2 YFSETQ. This CDR3 has 16 residues. With 4 bases clipped from V and 2 bases from J, the junction kept 6 bases outside the gene matches. The CDR3 sequence is CASSHGTSAAYNEQFF. CDR3 sequence (DNA): TGCGCCAGCAGCCACGGGACTAGCGCAGCCTACAATGAGCAGTTCTTC.

The chain combines TRBV11-2 with TRBJ2-7; 9 bases are a match to TRBD2. This CDR3 contains 16 residues. Trimming took 5 bases from V and 4 from J; bases not matched to a gene: 12. Germline V gives CDR1 SGHAT, CDR2 FQNNGV. The CDR3 loop is CASSHTRLADGYEQYF. The DNA of the CDR3 is TGTGCCAGCAGCCATACAAGACTAGCGGATGGGTACGAGCAGTACTTC.

The chain recombines TRBV24-1 with TRBJ1-1, with 8 bases matching TRBD1. The CDR3 has 15 amino acids. CDR1 and CDR2 (germline): KGHDR, SFDVKD. CDR3 protein: CEGAGGVYSSTEAFF. In nucleotides, the CDR3 is TGTGAGGGGGCAGGGGGCGTCTATTCTTCGACTGAAGCTTTCTTT.

This chain links TRBV6-5 with TRBJ2-1, with a possible D match to TRBD1 (5 bases). There are 13 residues in the CDR3. CDR1 MNHEY and CDR2 SVGAGI come from the germline V gene. V lost 0 bases, J lost 6 bases, and 6 bases lay in between. CDR3 region: CASSYSRGNEQFF. In DNA, the CDR3 is TGTGCCAGCAGTTACTCTAGGGGCAATGAGCAGTTCTTC.

The genes are TRBV6-5 and TRBJ1-5; TRBD1 matches 7 bases. Germline trimming cut 7 bases from V and 2 bases from J; bases unmatched to any gene: 2. Germline assignment: CDR1 MNHEY and CDR2 SVGAGI. The CDR3 runs to 13 residues. In DNA form, the CDR3 reads TGTGCCAGCACGGGACAGCGCAATCAGCCCCAGCATTTT. Its translation: CASTGQRNQPQHF.

The chain employs TRBV6-2 or TRBV6-3 and TRBJ1-3; D perhaps matches TRBD1 (6 bases). Trimming stripped 3 bases from V and 2 bases from J, with 14 bases between. Germline loops: CDR1 MNHEY, CDR2 SVGEGT. The length of the CDR3 is 16 residues. The CDR3 DNA is TGTGCCAGCAGTTATATCGCACAGGGAGCTGGAAACACCATATATTTT. Its translation: CASSYIAQGAGNTIYF.

This rearrangement joins TRBV28 to TRBJ2-1, with 9 bases aligning to TRBD2. The CDR3 sequence is 17 residues long. J was trimmed by 4 bases and V by 5 bases; bases with no gene match: 12. CDR1 is MDHEN and CDR2 is SYDVKM in the germline V gene. The DNA of the CDR3 is TGTGCCAGCAGTCCCGGGACTAGCTTCCGATTGTACAATGAGCAGTTCTTC. Its translation: CASSPGTSFRLYNEQFF.

The table lists this clone with a count of one. The rearrangement links TRBV5-1 to TRBJ1-1; 7 nucleotides line up with TRBD1. Germline assignment: CDR1 SGHRS and CDR2 YFSETQ. V lost 4 bases and J lost 1; bases outside the gene matches: 10. The CDR3 has 16 residues. This CDR3 is CASSLTTGQKNTEAFF. CDR3 sequence (DNA): TGCGCCAGCAGCCTTACAACGGGACAGAAGAACACTGAAGCTTTCTTT.

This chain joins TRBV5-4 and TRBJ2-1, with D unresolved. CDR3 length: 16 residues. V lost 2 bases, J lost 0 bases, and 12 bases lay in between. Per the germline V gene, CDR1 is SGHNT and CDR2 is YYREEE (reference sequence). Written as DNA, the CDR3 is TGTGCCAGCAGCTTTTCTGGCGGCAGCTCCTACAATGAGCAGTTCTTC. It codes for CASSFSGGSSYNEQFF.

The chain joins TRBV19 to TRBJ2-7; 13 nucleotides line up with TRBD2. The CDR3 consists of 16 residues. J lost 0 bases, V lost 5 bases, and 4 bases had no gene match. Germline V gives CDR1 LNHDA, CDR2 SQIVND (reference sequence). The CDR3 coding sequence is TGTGCCAGTAGTCAGCGGACTAGCGGGAGCTCCTACGAGCAGTACTTC. Its protein is CASSQRTSGSSYEQYF.

This clone was recorded only once. The chain combines TRBV4-2 with TRBJ1-4, with D possibly being TRBD1 (6 bases). Trimming left V 4 bases short and J 8 bases short, with 20 bases between. Germline V gene sequence: CDR1 LGHNA, CDR2 YNFKEQ. The CDR3 covers 16 residues. CDR3 protein: CASSPNREPGLEKLFF. The CDR3 bases are TGTGCCAGCAGCCCCAACAGGGAACCGGGGTTGGAAAAACTGTTTTTT.

This clone has only one observation. The gene calls are TRBV19 and TRBJ2-2; 7 nucleotides agree with TRBD2. The J segment lost 6 bases and the V segment lost 5 bases, leaving 15 bases of the junction unmatched. The V gene's germline CDR1 is LNHDA and CDR2 SQIVND (reference sequence). The CDR3 has 17 residues. The CDR3 DNA reads as TGTGCCAGTAGTTCCCCTTGGGAGGGGCGTTCGCCCGGGGAGCTGTTTTTT. Its translation is CASSSPWEGRSPGELFF. Based on the CDR3 plus reference TRBV19 and TRBJ2-2, the full variable domain is DGGITQSPKYLFRKEGQNVTLSCEQNLNHDAMYWYRQDPGQGLRLIYYSQIVNDFQKGDIAEGYSVSREKKESFPLTVTSAQKNPTAFYLCASSSPWEGRSPGELFFGEGSRLTVL.

The rearrangement links TRBV30 to TRBJ1-6; 7 nucleotides align to TRBD1. The CDR3 is 15 residues long. Per the germline V gene, CDR1 is GTSNPN and CDR2 is SVGIG (reference sequence). V gave up 4 bases and J gave up 10 bases; unmatched junction bases: 13. CDR3: CAWTLTNRGRSPLHF. DNA of the CDR3: TGTGCCTGGACCCTTACAAACAGGGGCAGGTCACCCCTCCACTTT.

The V call is TRBV2, the J call TRBJ1-5; D is perhaps TRBD1 (5 bases). V shed 8 bases and J shed 4 bases, with 15 bases lying between them. The germline V gene encodes CDR1 SNHLY and CDR2 FYNNEI. This CDR3 has 14 amino acids. The CDR3 here is CASGNIDRNQPQHF. The CDR3 DNA reads as TGTGCCAGCGGGAACATAGACAGAAATCAGCCCCAGCATTTT.

The V and J genes are TRBV10-2 and TRBJ1-6; D is ambiguous. The germline gives CDR1 WSHSY, CDR2 SAAADI. The V and J ends lost 3 bases and 7 bases respectively, with 10 bases between them. CDR3 size: 14 residues. The CDR3 reads CASSEIPGNSPLHF. CDR3 in DNA: TGCGCCAGCAGTGAAATTCCGGGGAATTCACCCCTCCACTTT.

The gene calls are TRBV5-1 and TRBJ2-3; 13 bases fit TRBD2. The V segment lost 4 bases and the J segment 4 bases; nucleotides outside the gene matches: 6. The CDR3 is 16 residues long. CDR1 and CDR2 (germline): SGHRS, YFSETQ. CDR3 protein: CASSLSGTSGADTQYF. The CDR3, as DNA: TGCGCCAGCAGCCTCTCCGGGACTAGCGGGGCAGATACGCAGTATTTT.

The V call is TRBV23-1, the J call TRBJ1-6; D remains ambiguous. TRBV23-1 is filed as an ORF, its function uncertain. V shed 6 bases and J shed 6 bases, with 15 bases lying between them. The CDR3 extends over 15 amino acids. The DNA of the CDR3 is TGCGCCAGCAGATATCGGGTCGACTGTAATTCACCCCTCCACTTT. As protein: CASRYRVDCNSPLHF.

The V and J genes are TRBV7-8 and TRBJ2-7; 8 positions match TRBD2. The CDR3 is made up of 15 amino acids. Germline V lookup: CDR1 SGHVS, CDR2 FQNEAQ. Trimming cost V 5 bases and J 5 bases; bases outside gene matches: 11. CDR3 coding DNA: TGTGCCAGCAGCCTCGTCCGGGGGGGGCGACACGAGCAGTACTTC. Protein sequence: CASSLVRGGRHEQYF.

This chain uses TRBV4-1 with TRBJ1-1; 8 nucleotides agree with TRBD1. V shed 3 bases, J shed 4 bases, and the junction held 4 bases outside the gene matches. Looked up from germline, CDR1 is MGHRA and CDR2 is YSYEKL. The CDR3 runs to 14 residues. CDR3 DNA sequence: TGCGCCAGCAGCCATGGACAGGGTTTCACTGAAGCTTTCTTT. It translates to CASSHGQGFTEAFF.

The gene calls are TRBV7-2 and TRBJ2-2; D gene ambiguous. The CDR3 runs to 13 residues. Per germline, CDR1 SGHTA and CDR2 FQGNSA. Trimming removed 3 bases from V and 6 bases from J, with 8 bases in between. CDR3 in amino acids: CASSFQDAGELFF. In nucleotides, the CDR3 is TGTGCCAGCAGCTTTCAGGATGCCGGGGAGCTGTTTTTT. The full variable domain, completed using reference TRBV7-2 and TRBJ2-2, is GAGVSQSPSNKVTEKGKDVELRCDPISGHTALYWYRQSLGQGLEFLIYFQGNSAPDKSGLPSDRFSAERTGGSVSTLTIQRTQQEDSAVYLCASSFQDAGELFFGEGSRLTVL.

This sequence joins TRBV9 and TRBJ2-7; TRBD2 matches at 8 bases. Trimming at V came to 0 bases and at J to 0 bases, leaving 5 bases not matched to a gene. Germline V gene lookup returns CDR1 SGDLS and CDR2 YYNGEE. The CDR3 is 16 residues long. The CDR3 sequence is CASSVALSGSSYEQYF. The CDR3 DNA follows: TGTGCCAGCAGCGTAGCTTTGAGCGGGAGCTCCTACGAGCAGTACTTC.

This clone came up once. The CDR3 DNA sequence: TGTGCCAGCAGTCCCGGGACAGGGCCCACCGGGGAGCTGTTTTTT. This gives the protein CASSPGTGPTGELFF. This sequence joins TRBV7-9 and TRBJ2-2, with TRBD1 matching 9 bases. This CDR3 spans 15 amino acids. The V gene end was trimmed by 6 bases and the J gene end by 4 bases; junction bases not matched to a gene: 6. CDR1 SEHNR and CDR2 FQNEAQ come from the germline V gene (reference sequence).

The gene calls are TRBV29-1 and TRBJ2-2; tentatively, D is TRBD2 (5 bases). This CDR3 has 16 amino acids. The germline gives CDR1 SQVTM, CDR2 ANQGSEA. V lost 4 bases, J lost 2 bases, and 17 bases lay in between. The DNA for the CDR3 is TGCAGCGTTGTTCTCTCCCATCGGGGAAACACCGGGGAGCTGTTTTTT. Residues: CSVVLSHRGNTGELFF.

This chain joins TRBV6-5 and TRBJ2-7; 8 positions agree with TRBD2. Germline V lookup: CDR1 MNHEY, CDR2 SVGAGI. The CDR3 extends over 16 amino acids. The trim removed 2 bases at V and 5 bases at J, leaving 11 bases unmatched. CDR3 coding DNA: TGTGCCAGCAGTTACGGTGCGGGACTAGTCGTCCACGAGCAGTACTTC. Its protein product is CASSYGAGLVVHEQYF.

In its sample, this clone was seen once. The chain is built from TRBV4-2 and TRBJ2-1, with 11 bases lining up with TRBD2. Per germline, CDR1 LGHNA and CDR2 YNFKEQ. This CDR3 has 16 amino acids. The trim removed 3 bases at V and 6 bases at J, leaving 7 bases unmatched. As DNA, the CDR3 is TGTGCCAGCAGCCAGACTAGCGGGAAATTCGGCAATGAGCAGTTCTTC. Protein sequence: CASSQTSGKFGNEQFF.

Only a few counts were recorded for this clone. The sample holds other DNA sequences that translate to the same CDR3. The V and J genes are TRBV18 and TRBJ2-3; D gene ambiguous. V lost 2 bases to trimming and J lost 0 bases, with 6 bases between them. The V gene's germline CDR1 is KGHSH and CDR2 LQKENI. This CDR3 contains 14 residues. DNA for the CDR3: TGTGCCAGCTCACCAGGCGGAAGCACAGATACGCAGTATTTT. Translation gives CASSPGGSTDTQYF.

The genes are TRBV11-2 and TRBJ1-1; D not resolved. The germline V gene encodes CDR1 SGHAT and CDR2 FQNNGV. This CDR3 has 15 residues. The V and J ends lost 1 base and 7 bases respectively, with 16 bases between them. CDR3 nucleotide sequence: TGTGCCAGCAGCTTAGGGGCGGGTGGCTCCCGTGAAGCTTTCTTT. Its translation: CASSLGAGGSREAFF. Full variable domain (remainder filled in from reference TRBV11-2 and TRBJ1-1): EAGVAQSPRYKIIEKRQSVAFWCNPISGHATLYWYQQILGQGPKLLIQFQNNGVVDDSQLPKDRFSAERLKGVDSTLKIQPAKLEDSAVYLCASSLGAGGSREAFFGQGTRLTVV.

This chain connects TRBV18 to TRBJ1-6; 7 bases match TRBD1. The CDR3 has 18 amino acids. V lost 0 bases and J lost 9; bases outside the gene matches: 14. CDR1 and CDR2 from the germline V gene are KGHSH and LQKENI. CDR3 sequence: CASSPPRASRDRVSPLHF. Here the CDR3 DNA reads TGTGCCAGCTCACCACCGAGAGCTTCCCGAGACAGGGTTTCACCCCTCCACTTT.

This clone was found a few times. Other DNA variants within this sample encode the same CDR3. The chain uses TRBV7-9 and TRBJ1-4, with a possible D match to TRBD1 (6 bases). CDR3 length: 15 amino acids. CDR1 and CDR2 (germline): SEHNR, FQNEAQ (reference sequence). The V end was cut by 5 bases, the J end by 0 bases, with 10 bases between. CDR3 nucleotides: TGTGCCAGCAGCGGATGGACAGCAACTAATGAAAAACTGTTTTTT. Protein sequence: CASSGWTATNEKLFF.